The source of this T cell receptor beta chain is a study of T cell changes during pregnancy in multiple sclerosis. Clones were read by immunoSEQ multiplex PCR, and TCRdb kept only the in-frame ones, dropping some. The sample records approximately 42,000 clones, 84% being singletons. The germline gives CDR1 SGHKS, CDR2 YYEKEE (reference sequence). The CDR3 loop spans 14 amino acids. Trimming cost V 3 bases and J 3 bases; bases outside gene matches: 5. The rearrangement links TRBV5-5 to TRBJ2-5; 7 bases agree with TRBD1. The sequence came from a female donor with multiple sclerosis, enrolled in a pregnancy study. The specimen comprised CD4+ T cells from peripheral blood mononuclear cells, sampled before pregnancy. Here the CDR3 reads CASSWGQTEETQYF. The CDR3 nucleotides read TGTGCCAGCAGCTGGGGACAGACCGAAGAGACCCAGTACTTC.